The 20 T cell receptor beta chains given below trace back to one sample, sequenced in a study of technical replicates of blood from several donors. Profiled with immunoSEQ multiplex PCR; TCRdb holds only in-frame clones, not every one. The data contain tens of thousands of clones, 94% of them singletons. Sequencing was performed on T cells isolated from PBMCs. The receptors originated from a human donor in good health.

The chain joins TRBV6-4 to TRBJ2-1; 8 bases align to TRBD1. CDR1 MRHNA and CDR2 SNTAGT come from the germline V gene. The CDR3 contains 16 residues. V lost 4 bases, J lost 7 bases, and 12 bases stayed unmatched. The CDR3 reads CASSGTGKTGWNEQFF. The DNA of the CDR3 is TGTGCCAGCAGTGGGACAGGGAAAACAGGGTGGAATGAGCAGTTCTTC.

V is TRBV7-2 and J is TRBJ1-5; D unresolved. The V gene lost 1 base and the J gene lost 6 bases, with 13 bases spanning the gap. CDR1 SGHTA and CDR2 FQGNSA come from the germline V gene. The CDR3 is made up of 15 amino acids. CDR3 loop: CASSLESGVGQPQHF. DNA for the CDR3: TGTGCCAGCAGCTTAGAGTCCGGGGTAGGTCAGCCCCAGCATTTT.

The rearrangement uses TRBV4-1 and TRBJ2-3; D gene ambiguous. CDR1 MGHRA and CDR2 YSYEKL come from the germline V gene. V shed 2 bases and J shed 2 bases, with 11 bases lying between them. The CDR3 contains 15 residues. The CDR3 DNA follows: TGCGCCAGCAGCCAAAAGGAGTTCTTCACAGATACGCAGTATTTT. This encodes CASSQKEFFTDTQYF.

V and J are TRBV25-1 and TRBJ1-4; 9 positions agree with TRBD1. The CDR3 is 14 residues long. The junction had 5 bases not matched to a gene; V was cut back by 7 bases and J by 5 bases. The germline V gene has CDR1 MGHDK and CDR2 SYGVNS. CDR3: CASTRQGGNEKLFF. The CDR3 nucleotides read TGTGCCAGCACCAGACAGGGGGGAAATGAAAAACTGTTTTTT.

J is TRBJ2-2 and V is TRBV5-1, with D tentatively TRBD2 (6 bases). The CDR3 is 16 amino acids. The ends were cut back, 4 bases at V and 2 bases at J, with 15 bases in the middle. Germline CDR1 is SGHRS and CDR2 is YFSETQ. This CDR3 reads CASSQKPGLNTGELFF. CDR3 nucleotides: TGCGCCAGCAGCCAAAAACCGGGACTTAACACCGGGGAGCTGTTTTTT.

This sequence joins TRBV7-9 and TRBJ1-4, with 8 bases aligning to TRBD1. This CDR3 is 18 amino acids long. V trimming: 3 bases; J trimming: 7 bases; junction bases outside the gene matches: 16. Germline CDR1 SEHNR, CDR2 FQNEAQ (reference sequence). The CDR3 DNA is TGTGCCAGCAGCTTCATTCACAGGGGGGAGGTTGAGAGTGAAAAACTGTTTTTT. This sequence encodes CASSFIHRGEVESEKLFF.

The chain combines TRBV29-1 with TRBJ1-2; 7 bases align to TRBD1. CDR3 length: 12 residues. Unmatched junction bases numbered 6, after V lost 4 bases and J lost 7 bases. Germline V lookup: CDR1 SQVTM, CDR2 ANQGSEA. CDR3 residues: CSVGEQGTGYTF. CDR3 DNA sequence: TGCAGCGTTGGGGAACAGGGGACTGGCTACACCTTC. The variable domain in full, completed from reference TRBV29-1 and TRBJ1-2, reads SAVISQKPSRDICQRGTSLTIQCQVDSQVTMMFWYRQQPGQSLTLIATANQGSEATYESGFVIDKFPISRPNLTFSTLTVSNMSPEDSSIYLCSVGEQGTGYTFGSGTRLTVV.

The chain carries TRBV27 and TRBJ1-1, with a weak D call TRBD1 (6 bases). The CDR3 runs 13 residues. Germline V gene data show CDR1 as MNHEY and CDR2 as SMNVEV (reference sequence). V was cut by 5 bases and J by 4 bases, with 11 bases left in between. CDR3 DNA sequence: TGTGCCAGCAGTCCGGGACACCTCACTGAAGCTTTCTTT. Translation gives CASSPGHLTEAFF.

J is TRBJ2-3 and V is TRBV6-5; TRBD2 matches at 8 bases. In germline, CDR1 is MNHEY, CDR2 SVGAGI. This CDR3 has 15 residues. The ends lost 5 bases at V and 2 bases at J; junction bases unmatched: 6. The CDR3 loop is CASSRSAGDTDTQYF. The CDR3 DNA is TGTGCCAGCAGTCGATCAGCGGGAGACACAGATACGCAGTATTTT.

The rearrangement uses TRBV4-1 and TRBJ1-2, with D possibly matching TRBD1 (5 bases). The V end was cut by 1 base, the J end by 4 bases, with 7 bases between. Looked up from germline, CDR1 is MGHRA and CDR2 is YSYEKL. The CDR3 is made up of 13 amino acids. CDR3 residues: CASSQGTPYGYTF. The CDR3, as DNA: TGCGCCAGCAGCCAAGGGACACCCTATGGCTACACCTTC.

This rearrangement joins TRBV6-5 to TRBJ2-1; 7 bases map to TRBD1. With V trimmed by 8 bases and J by 6 bases, 10 bases remained unmatched. The CDR3 runs 14 residues. Germline V lookup: CDR1 MNHEY, CDR2 SVGAGI. CDR3 sequence (DNA): TGTGCCAGCCGGGACAGCCGTCGACTCAATGAGCAGTTCTTC. This translates into CASRDSRRLNEQFF.

The chain is built from TRBV4-2 and TRBJ2-1; D remains ambiguous. The CDR3 is 13 amino acids. Trimming left V 4 bases short and J 8 bases short, with 12 bases between. Germline V gene data show CDR1 as LGHNA and CDR2 as YNFKEQ. The CDR3 sequence is CASSPLEDDEQFF. The CDR3 DNA reads TGTGCCAGCAGCCCCCTAGAAGACGATGAGCAGTTCTTC.

The V and J genes are TRBV10-2 and TRBJ2-1; 7 nucleotides line up with TRBD1. Germline V CDR1 and CDR2: WSHSY, SAAADI. V was clipped by 6 bases and J by 6 bases; unmatched bases: 11. CDR3 length: 15 residues. CDR3 DNA sequence: TGCGCCAGCAGCCTGACAGGGCCCAGTTCCAATGAGCAGTTCTTC. Translated: CASSLTGPSSNEQFF.

This sequence joins TRBV7-9 and TRBJ2-7; 11 nucleotides align to TRBD2. Germline trimming cut 1 base from V and 4 bases from J; bases unmatched to any gene: 6. The CDR3 spans 16 residues. From germline, CDR1 is SEHNR and CDR2 FQNEAQ (reference sequence). In DNA form, the CDR3 reads TGTGCCAGCAGCTTAGGGGTAGCGGGAGGGCCGTACGAGCAGTACTTC. It yields the protein CASSLGVAGGPYEQYF.

The genes are TRBV4-1 and TRBJ1-4, with D unclear. The CDR3 extends over 18 amino acids. V lost 0 bases, J lost 0 bases, and 14 bases lay in between. Germline-derived CDR1 and CDR2 are MGHRA and YSYEKL. The DNA for the CDR3 is TGCGCCAGCAGCCAAGATTTGTTATTAATTGCAACTAATGAAAAACTGTTTTTT. Protein product: CASSQDLLLIATNEKLFF.

This rearrangement joins TRBV6-5 to TRBJ2-1; 11 bases are shared with TRBD2. The germline V gene encodes CDR1 MNHEY and CDR2 SVGAGI. The ends lost 6 bases at V and 1 base at J; junction bases unmatched: 2. There are 15 residues in the CDR3. The CDR3 DNA follows: TGTGCCAGCAGACGACTAGCGGGGTCCTACAATGAGCAGTTCTTC. It encodes CASRRLAGSYNEQFF.

The rearrangement links TRBV29-1 to TRBJ1-5; D may be TRBD1 (5 bases). CDR3 length equals 14 residues. CDR1 is SQVTM, CDR2 ANQGSEA, per germline. V was trimmed by 4 bases and J by 5 bases, leaving 15 bases between them. CDR3 sequence reads: CSVVGGRDDQPQHF. CDR3 sequence (DNA): TGCAGCGTTGTCGGGGGTAGGGATGATCAGCCCCAGCATTTT.

V usage is TRBV20-1 and J usage is TRBJ1-2; D not certain. The CDR3 contains 11 residues. V lost 5 bases, J lost 4 bases, and 8 bases lay in between. Looked up from germline, CDR1 is DFQATT and CDR2 is SNEGSKA (reference sequence). The CDR3 nucleotides read TGCAGTGCTCGAACGGGCTATGGCTACACCTTC. Amino acid sequence: CSARTGYGYTF.

The chain links TRBV2 to TRBJ2-7; 7 nucleotides align to TRBD2. Germline trimming cut 6 bases from V and 4 bases from J; bases unmatched to any gene: 18. The CDR3 contains 17 residues. Per germline, CDR1 SNHLY and CDR2 FYNNEI. The CDR3 DNA reads as TGTGCCAGCAGGCTTGGGAGGACTAGTCGCCAAATGTACGAGCAGTACTTC. Translating it yields CASRLGRTSRQMYEQYF.

This chain uses TRBV12-5 with TRBJ1-5, with 7 bases fitting TRBD1. Germline values: CDR1 LGHNT, CDR2 FRNRAP. The CDR3 sequence is 17 residues long. The junction had 6 bases not matched to a gene; V was cut back by 0 bases and J by 1 base. The CDR3 DNA is TGTGCTAGTGGTTTGGTATGGCCAGGGGGGAGCAATCAGCCCCAGCATTTT. It encodes CASGLVWPGGSNQPQHF.